This T cell receptor beta chain was sequenced in a study of CD8+ T cells in alopecia areata. Following RNA extraction, reverse transcription yielded cDNA that acted as the sequencing template. The repertoire was sequenced with immunoSEQ multiplex PCR; TCRdb's copy has only in-frame clones and lacks some. This sample has around 86,000 clones, with about two thirds found just once. With 7 bases removed from V and 7 bases from J, the gap between germline ends came to 17 bases. Germline CDR1 reads LNHNV; CDR2 reads YYDKDF (reference sequence). This CDR3 has 14 residues. The treatment was: oral pan-JAK inhibitor, 5-10 mg twice daily.

The receptor's source is a human donor with alopecia areata. Specimen: CD8+ T cells sorted from blood, collected between weeks 44 and 45, from a patient treated with tofacitinib. The chain joins TRBV15 to TRBJ2-1; D possibly corresponds to TRBD2 (5 bases). CDR3 region: CATKVSAEWNEQFF. The CDR3 DNA reads as TGTGCCACCAAGGTTAGCGCGGAGTGGAATGAGCAGTTCTTC.